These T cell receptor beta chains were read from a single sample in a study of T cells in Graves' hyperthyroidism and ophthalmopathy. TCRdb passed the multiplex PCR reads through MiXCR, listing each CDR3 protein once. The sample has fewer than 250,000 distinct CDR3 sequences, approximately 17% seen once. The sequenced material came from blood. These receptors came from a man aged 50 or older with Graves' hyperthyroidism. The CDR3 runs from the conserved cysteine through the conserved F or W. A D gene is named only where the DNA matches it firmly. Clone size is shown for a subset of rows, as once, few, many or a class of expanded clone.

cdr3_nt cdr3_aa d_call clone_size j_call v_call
TGCGCCAGCAGCCAAGGGACCTCCTACGAGCAGTACTTC CASSQGTSYEQYF NA many TRBJ2-7 TRBV4-1
TGTGCCAGCAGTCAAGGAGCCCAGTCACCCCTCCACTTT CASSQGAQSPLHF NA NA TRBJ1-6 TRBV6-1
TGTGCCAGCAGCGGAGGCCGGCAGGGGTGGACTGAAGCTTTCTTT CASSGGRQGWTEAFF NA NA TRBJ1-1 TRBV9
TGTGCCAGCAGCATAGGACTAGCTGGCGAGCAGTACTTC CASSIGLAGEQYF TRBD2 many TRBJ2-7 TRBV11-2
TGCGCCAGCAGCATGGGACGGACAAACTATGGCTACACCTTC CASSMGRTNYGYTF NA many TRBJ1-2 TRBV5-1
TGTGCCAGCAGACGGACAGGGACCTACAATGAGCAGTTCTTC CASRRTGTYNEQFF TRBD1 many TRBJ2-1 TRBV2
TGTGCCAGCAGCTTATGGGCGACCCAGTACTTC CASSLWATQYF NA NA TRBJ2-5 TRBV7-2
TGTGCCAGCAGCTCCTTTATCCCCAGGGTCACCATATATTTT CASSSFIPRVTIYF NA few TRBJ1-3 TRBV11-2
TGTGCCTGGAGTCCCGGAGGACAGGGCCAGCCCCAGCATTTT CAWSPGGQGQPQHF TRBD1 NA TRBJ1-5 TRBV30
TGTGCCAGCAGCTTACAGGGTGGTAACTATGGCTACACCTTC CASSLQGGNYGYTF NA many TRBJ1-2 TRBV11-2
TGTGCCAGCTCACCATATTCAGGAAGGAACACTGAAGCTTTCTTT CASSPYSGRNTEAFF NA many TRBJ1-1 TRBV18